The 17 T cell receptor beta chains below come from one sample, sequenced in a study of cytomegalovirus exposure and HLA in healthy donors. Produced via immunoSEQ multiplex PCR; TCRdb's table is partial and in-frame only. Here the sample spans about 360,000 clones, 86% being singletons. The sequencing input was PBMCs. The receptors stem from a woman aged 18 to 35 in good health and CMV-seronegative.

The rearrangement joins TRBV2 to TRBJ2-1, with 11 bases aligning to TRBD1. Trimming at V came to 8 bases and at J to 0 bases, leaving 12 bases not matched to a gene. This CDR3 has 18 residues. Looked up from germline, CDR1 is SNHLY and CDR2 is FYNNEI. This CDR3 reads CASHGQGAPYSSYNEQFF. In DNA form, the CDR3 reads TGTGCCAGCCATGGACAGGGGGCTCCCTACAGCTCCTACAATGAGCAGTTCTTC.

The genes are TRBV6-1 and TRBJ1-1; D is unclear. Germline V lookup: CDR1 MNHNS, CDR2 SASEGT. The CDR3 extends over 14 amino acids. The V gene lost 2 bases and the J gene lost 4 bases, with 11 bases spanning the gap. CDR3 in amino acids: CASSERHFSTEAFF. The CDR3 region has the DNA TGTGCCAGCAGTGAAAGACACTTTAGCACTGAAGCTTTCTTT.

This rearrangement joins TRBV2 to TRBJ2-2; D is uncertain. CDR3 size: 14 residues. Germline V gene lookup returns CDR1 SNHLY and CDR2 FYNNEI. Trimming left V 7 bases short and J 4 bases short, with 13 bases between. Here the CDR3 reads CASNPYRGTGELFF. For the CDR3, the DNA is TGTGCCAGCAACCCCTATCGAGGCACCGGGGAGCTGTTTTTT.

V is TRBV6-5 and J is TRBJ1-1, with D possibly being TRBD1 (6 bases). The germline V gene encodes CDR1 MNHEY and CDR2 SVGAGI. The V end lost 4 bases, the J end lost 0 bases, and 15 bases lay between the germline ends. The CDR3 covers 16 residues. The CDR3 DNA reads TGTGCCAGCAGTTTTTCCCCAGGGGCTATGAACACTGAAGCTTTCTTT. Encoded protein: CASSFSPGAMNTEAFF.

The chain recombines TRBV28 with TRBJ2-7; TRBD1 matches at 7 bases. CDR1 and CDR2 from the germline V gene are MDHEN and SYDVKM. With V trimmed by 3 bases and J by 3 bases, 5 bases remained unmatched. The length of the CDR3 is 14 residues. The CDR3 sequence is CASSLYGTVYEQYF. CDR3 sequence (DNA): TGTGCCAGCAGTTTGTATGGGACAGTCTACGAGCAGTACTTC.

The chain combines TRBV2 with TRBJ2-1, with 9 bases fitting TRBD1. The CDR3 covers 13 residues. CDR1 is SNHLY and CDR2 is FYNNEI in the germline V gene. Trimming removed 6 bases from V and 5 bases from J; junction bases left unmatched: 2. CDR3 sequence reads: CASRDRGHNEQFF. DNA of the CDR3: TGTGCCAGCAGGGACAGGGGACACAATGAGCAGTTCTTC.

The chain uses TRBV5-1 and TRBJ2-3; D may be TRBD2 (5 bases). V lost 3 bases to trimming and J lost 0 bases, with 14 bases between them. CDR3 length equals 16 residues. From germline, CDR1 is SGHRS and CDR2 YFSETQ. CDR3 loop: CASSSEVSRSTDTQYF. The CDR3 DNA follows: TGCGCCAGCAGCTCGGAGGTGTCTCGAAGCACAGATACGCAGTATTTT. The full variable domain, its missing parts supplied by reference TRBV5-1 and TRBJ2-3, is KAGVTQTPRYLIKTRGQQVTLSCSPISGHRSVSWYQQTPGQGLQFLFEYFSETQRNKGNFPGRFSGRQFSNSRSEMNVSTLELGDSALYLCASSSEVSRSTDTQYFGPGTRLTVL.

The CDR3 DNA reads as TGTGCCAGCAGTCCGCCGGGACAGGGGGCGACTGAAGCTTTCTTT. Amino acids: CASSPPGQGATEAFF. The rearrangement joins TRBV28 to TRBJ1-1, with TRBD1 matching over 12 bases. V lost 5 bases and J lost 5; bases outside the gene matches: 6. The CDR3 is made up of 15 amino acids. CDR1 is MDHEN, CDR2 SYDVKM, per germline.

This chain connects TRBV5-6 to TRBJ2-7; the match to TRBD2 covers 11 bases. J lost 6 bases, V lost 3 bases, and 11 bases had no gene match. Germline CDR1 and CDR2: SGHDT and YYEEEE. The CDR3 loop spans 16 amino acids. The CDR3 reads CASSWSLSGRVLEQYF. CDR3 coding DNA: TGTGCCAGCAGCTGGAGCCTTAGCGGGAGGGTCCTCGAGCAGTACTTC.

This clone was observed once. This sequence joins TRBV6-6 and TRBJ1-1, with D perhaps TRBD1 (6 bases). From germline, CDR1 is MNHNY and CDR2 SVGAGI (reference sequence). V shed 0 bases and J shed 6 bases, with 11 bases lying between them. The CDR3 runs 14 residues. The CDR3 sequence: CASSYSTGRPEAFF. CDR3 nucleotides: TGTGCCAGCAGTTACTCCACAGGGCGCCCTGAAGCTTTCTTT.

The gene calls are TRBV28 and TRBJ2-5, with 11 bases identical to TRBD2. With 2 bases clipped from V and 5 bases from J, the junction kept 13 bases outside the gene matches. This CDR3 has 18 amino acids. CDR1 is MDHEN and CDR2 is SYDVKM in the germline V gene. The DNA for the CDR3 is TGTGCCAGCAGTTTACTCGGGCTAGCGGGAGGAATTCGCGAGACCCAGTACTTC. This codes for CASSLLGLAGGIRETQYF.

This sequence joins TRBV2 and TRBJ1-1; the match to TRBD1 covers 9 bases. The CDR3 sequence is 11 residues long. V gave up 7 bases and J gave up 12 bases; unmatched junction bases: 6. Germline CDR1 is SNHLY and CDR2 is FYNNEI. In DNA form, the CDR3 reads TGTGCCAGCATGGGACAGGGTACAACTTTCTTT. This codes for CASMGQGTTFF.

This chain links TRBV5-6 with TRBJ1-1, with 8 nucleotides matching TRBD1. Germline V gene data show CDR1 as SGHDT and CDR2 as YYEEEE. The V and J ends lost 5 bases and 0 bases, in that order; junction bases with no gene match: 9. CDR3 length equals 16 residues. The CDR3: CASSWTGPVMNTEAFF. CDR3 DNA: TGTGCCAGCAGTTGGACAGGGCCCGTCATGAACACTGAAGCTTTCTTT.

The J gene is TRBJ1-1, the V gene TRBV28; D is ambiguous. V lost 8 bases, J lost 1 base, and 17 bases lay in between. The germline V gene encodes CDR1 MDHEN and CDR2 SYDVKM. CDR3 size: 15 residues. The CDR3 nucleotides are TGTGCCAGCGAAGGCTCTGACATAACGAACACTGAAGCTTTCTTT. Its protein product is CASEGSDITNTEAFF.

The V gene is TRBV30, the J gene TRBJ2-7; TRBD2 aligns across 7 bases. CDR1 and CDR2 (germline): GTSNPN, SVGIG (reference sequence). The V gene end was trimmed by 5 bases and the J gene end by 2 bases; junction bases not matched to a gene: 0. This CDR3 contains 11 residues. CDR3 residues: CAWAGAYEQYF. The CDR3 coding sequence is TGTGCCTGGGCGGGAGCCTACGAGCAGTACTTC.

This clone appeared once. The V and J genes are TRBV4-1 and TRBJ2-3; TRBD2 aligns across 7 bases. The CDR3 runs to 17 residues. Germline CDR1 MGHRA, CDR2 YSYEKL. V lost 3 bases, J lost 2 bases, and 11 bases stayed unmatched. The CDR3: CASSHPGLPLHTDTQYF. The CDR3 nucleotides read TGCGCCAGCAGCCACCCGGGACTACCCCTCCACACAGATACGCAGTATTTT.

V usage is TRBV5-1 and J usage is TRBJ1-5; D gene uncertain. V was cut by 4 bases and J by 0 bases, with 17 bases left in between. Germline V gene lookup returns CDR1 SGHRS and CDR2 YFSETQ. CDR3 length: 17 amino acids. CDR3 sequence: CASSLRPQDYSNQPQHF. The DNA for the CDR3 is TGCGCCAGCAGCCTACGACCTCAGGACTATAGCAATCAGCCCCAGCATTTT.